This T cell receptor (beta chain) came from a study of blood T cell repertoires in COVID-19. Turning to the study itself: Material from acute and convalescent COVID-19 was sourced from the United States, Italy and Spain. Sources were T cells, B-cell-depleted T cells, or PBMCs; the material itself was cDNA or gDNA.

Of note for this clone: Additional DNA sequences in this sample encode the identical CDR3.

Original processing methods: Researchers report that nucleated cell counts were estimated from reference gene primer amplification. Assay used: immunoSEQ multiplex PCR; TCRdb lists only in-frame clones, some missing. V, J and clone size reflect that table, while D and trimming were determined from the DNA. The sample includes about 240,000 clones, about four fifths of them seen just once. The V gene's germline CDR1 is SGHRS and CDR2 YFSETQ. The V segment lost 2 bases and the J segment 5 bases; nucleotides outside the gene matches: 4. This CDR3 region has 14 residues. This sequence originates from a woman aged 80 or over with acute or convalescent COVID-19. The sequencing input was peripheral blood. The chain joins TRBV5-1 to TRBJ2-7; TRBD2 matches at 10 bases. In DNA form, the CDR3 reads TGCGCCAGCAGCTTTAGCGGGGGGATCAACGAGCAGTACTTC. Amino acid sequence: CASSFSGGINEQYF.